What follows describes a single TCR beta chain. This record comes from a study of shared clonotypes between healthy human individuals. Produced via immunoSEQ multiplex PCR; TCRdb's table is partial and in-frame only. The sample contains about 360,000 clones, less than 85% of which appear only once. Each donor was a Caucasian adult residing in Nashville, Tennessee. Partitioning of CD4+ cells yielded a CD45RA+ naive subset and a CD45RA-negative memory subset. The origin of this receptor is a man aged 25 to 40 in good health. Input material: memory CD4+ T cells sorted from blood. Regarding subset: CD45RA-negative fraction.

The CDR3 loop reads CASSLEARLSGANVLTF. For the CDR3, the DNA is TGTGCCAGCAGCTTAGAGGCACGGCTCTCTGGGGCCAACGTCCTGACTTTC. V usage is TRBV11-2 and J usage is TRBJ2-6, with D unresolved. Deletions cut 0 bases from V and 0 bases from J, with 9 bases between. Germline-derived CDR1 and CDR2 are SGHAT and FQNNGV. The CDR3 sequence is 17 residues long. The entire variable domain, with the rest obtained from reference TRBV11-2 and TRBJ2-6, is as follows: EAGVAQSPRYKIIEKRQSVAFWCNPISGHATLYWYQQILGQGPKLLIQFQNNGVVDDSQLPKDRFSAERLKGVDSTLKIQPAKLEDSAVYLCASSLEARLSGANVLTFGAGSRLTVL.